Listed here are 23 T cell receptor beta chains from one sample, sequenced in a study of blood T cell repertoires in COVID-19. Using immunoSEQ multiplex PCR, the repertoire was profiled, and TCRdb retains in-frame clones only, with some absent. Of some 180,000 clones in the sample, roughly 78% were seen once. Sequenced material: peripheral blood. Receptors originate from a woman older than 75 with active or convalescent COVID-19.

The gene calls are TRBV6-5 and TRBJ2-3, with D unresolved. Between the trimmed V and J ends, which lost 6 bases and 2 bases, there was a span of 15 bases. CDR1 and CDR2 from the germline V gene are MNHEY and SVGAGI. The CDR3 is 15 amino acids. CDR3 sequence: CASRPATPHTDTQYF. In DNA form, the CDR3 reads TGTGCCAGCAGACCCGCGACACCTCACACAGATACGCAGTATTTT.

This sequence joins TRBV15 and TRBJ1-2, with 9 bases fitting TRBD1. This CDR3 spans 18 amino acids. Germline CDR1 reads LNHNV; CDR2 reads YYDKDF (reference sequence). The trim removed 0 bases at V and 4 bases at J, leaving 12 bases unmatched. CDR3 DNA sequence: TGTGCCACCAGCAGAGATCGACCCAGGACAGGGGAGGGCTATGGCTACACCTTC. Translating gives CATSRDRPRTGEGYGYTF.

V and J are TRBV6-5 and TRBJ2-7, with 9 bases identical to TRBD1. This CDR3 has 14 residues. V lost 6 bases to trimming and J lost 1 base; unmatched junction nucleotides: 4. Germline V gives CDR1 MNHEY, CDR2 SVGAGI. The CDR3 here is CASRAGQGSYEQYF. For the CDR3, the DNA is TGTGCCAGCAGAGCAGGACAGGGGTCCTACGAGCAGTACTTC.

This chain links TRBV3-1 (or the pseudogene TRBV3-2) with TRBJ2-1; 7 bases are shared with TRBD1. Germline-derived CDR1 and CDR2 are LGHDT and YNNKEL (reference sequence). V trimming: 3 bases; J trimming: 3 bases; junction bases outside the gene matches: 2. The CDR3 sequence is 14 residues long. The CDR3 nucleotides are TGTGCCAGCAGCCAGAGACAGGGCTACAATGAGCAGTTCTTC. It translates to CASSQRQGYNEQFF.

This chain joins TRBV30 and TRBJ1-1; weak D call: TRBD1 (5 bases). The CDR3 has 16 residues. Germline assignment: CDR1 GTSNPN and CDR2 SVGIG (reference sequence). Trimming left V 4 bases short and J 1 base short, with 19 bases between. CDR3 in amino acids: CAWTQAGTRPNTEAFF. The CDR3 DNA follows: TGTGCCTGGACACAGGCGGGGACCCGTCCGAACACTGAAGCTTTCTTT. Full variable domain (outside the CDR3, taken from reference TRBV30 and TRBJ1-1): SQTIHQWPATLVQPVGSPLSLECTVEGTSNPNLYWYRQAAGRGLQLLFYSVGIGQISSEVPQNLSASRPQDRQFILSSKKLLLSDSGFYLCAWTQAGTRPNTEAFFGQGTRLTVV.

This clone appeared once. V and J are TRBV27 and TRBJ2-7; tentative D call: TRBD1 (6 bases). The germline CDR1 and CDR2 sequences are MNHEY and SMNVEV (reference sequence). V lost 5 bases and J 2 bases, leaving 16 bases between the germline ends. This CDR3 region has 15 residues. The CDR3 loop is CASSPTYRVPYEQYF. The CDR3 bases are TGTGCCAGCAGTCCCACCTACAGGGTGCCCTACGAGCAGTACTTC.

This clone was observed once. The rearrangement links TRBV19 to TRBJ2-3; D is ambiguous. The CDR3 is 13 residues long. CDR1 is LNHDA, CDR2 SQIVND, per germline (reference sequence). Trimming shortened V by 4 bases and J by 4 bases, and 9 bases separated the two germline ends. The CDR3 DNA reads TGTGCCAGTAGTAATGGTCGAGCAGATACGCAGTATTTT. It encodes CASSNGRADTQYF.

The chain couples TRBV3-1 (or the pseudogene TRBV3-2) to TRBJ2-5; 11 nucleotides agree with TRBD2. Per germline, CDR1 LGHDT and CDR2 YNNKEL (reference sequence). The CDR3 is 16 amino acids. Trimming removed 5 bases from V and 4 bases from J; junction bases left unmatched: 9. CDR3: CASSGLAGGKGETQYF. DNA of the CDR3: TGTGCCAGCAGCGGGCTAGCGGGGGGCAAAGGAGAGACCCAGTACTTC.

The chain employs TRBV5-4 and TRBJ1-1; no clear D. Germline CDR1 SGHNT, CDR2 YYREEE (reference sequence). V lost 1 base and J lost 1, with 11 bases in between. CDR3 length equals 15 residues. For the CDR3, the DNA is TGTGCCAGCAGCTTGCACCTGGGCCCGAACACTGAAGCTTTCTTT. As protein: CASSLHLGPNTEAFF.

The chain combines TRBV6-5 with TRBJ1-5, with D unresolved. The V end was cut by 8 bases, the J end by 9 bases, with 14 bases between. The CDR3 totals 12 residues. Germline V lookup: CDR1 MNHEY, CDR2 SVGAGI. In DNA form, the CDR3 reads TGTGCCAGCCAAGAGGTTGGTGGGCCCCAGCATTTT. Protein sequence: CASQEVGGPQHF.

V usage is TRBV4-3 and J usage is TRBJ2-7; maybe TRBD1 (6 bases). Per germline, CDR1 LGHNA and CDR2 YSLEER. V shed 5 bases and J shed 5 bases, with 13 bases lying between them. The CDR3 is made up of 13 amino acids. The CDR3 coding sequence is TGCGCCAGCAGCTCGAGGGGGAAAGACGAGCAGTACTTC. Translated, it gives CASSSRGKDEQYF.

This clone has a handful of counts. The chain recombines TRBV6-5 with TRBJ2-7, with D perhaps TRBD1 (7 bases). Deletions cut 7 bases from V and 4 bases from J, with 17 bases between. Per germline, CDR1 MNHEY and CDR2 SVGAGI. This CDR3 spans 14 amino acids. The CDR3 loop reads CASIRGGRGYEQYF. The CDR3 DNA reads TGTGCCAGCATAAGAGGGGGCCGGGGGTACGAGCAGTACTTC.

This clone has only a few counts. This chain links TRBV5-1 with TRBJ1-4; D gene uncertain. Looked up from germline, CDR1 is SGHRS and CDR2 is YFSETQ. V lost 4 bases to trimming and J lost 3 bases, with 13 bases between them. This CDR3 has 15 amino acids. For the CDR3, the DNA is TGCGCCAGCAGCGCCAGGCCATCGCCTAATGAAAAACTGTTTTTT. Its translation is CASSARPSPNEKLFF.

The CDR3 DNA reads as TGTGCCATCAGTGATATCTCAGGGACCGGGGGACCCTATGGCTACACCTTC. It translates to CAISDISGTGGPYGYTF. The chain employs TRBV10-3 and TRBJ1-2; possible D gene TRBD1, 5 bases. The V gene lost 3 bases and the J gene lost 4 bases, with 21 bases spanning the gap. Germline values: CDR1 ENHRY, CDR2 SYGVKD. This CDR3 contains 17 residues.

The chain has TRBV4-1 and TRBJ2-3, with TRBD2 as a possible D gene (6 bases). V was trimmed by 5 bases and J by 4 bases, leaving 19 bases between them. The germline gives CDR1 MGHRA, CDR2 YSYEKL. The CDR3 contains 16 residues. The DNA for the CDR3 is TGCGCCAGCAGCACTCAAAGGCTAGCGATGCCAGATACGCAGTATTTT. Translation: CASSTQRLAMPDTQYF.

The chain joins TRBV3-1 (or the pseudogene TRBV3-2) to TRBJ2-7; D not certain. CDR3 length equals 14 residues. From germline, CDR1 is LGHDT and CDR2 YNNKEL (reference sequence). Trimming removed 8 bases from V and 4 bases from J, with 18 bases in between. The CDR3 protein is CASRRGSGFYEQYF. Written as DNA, the CDR3 is TGTGCCAGCCGTCGCGGTTCTGGTTTTTACGAGCAGTACTTC.

The rearrangement uses TRBV5-1 and TRBJ2-7, with a weak D call TRBD2 (6 bases). Trimming took 2 bases from V and 1 from J, leaving 10 bases between them. Germline V gives CDR1 SGHRS, CDR2 YFSETQ. The CDR3 loop spans 14 amino acids. The CDR3 loop is CASSFSGSSYEQYF. DNA of the CDR3: TGCGCCAGCAGCTTTAGCGGTAGTTCCTACGAGCAGTACTTC.

J is TRBJ2-1 and V is TRBV6-1; 9 bases fit TRBD1. The CDR3 is 16 residues long. CDR1 and CDR2 from the germline V gene are MNHNS and SASEGT. Germline trimming cut 0 bases from V and 8 bases from J; bases unmatched to any gene: 8. This chain's CDR3 is CASSEAGTGSRYEQFF. CDR3 nucleotide sequence: TGTGCCAGCAGTGAAGCCGGGACAGGGAGCCGGTATGAGCAGTTCTTC.

The genes are TRBV5-1 and TRBJ1-2, with D possibly TRBD1 on 6 matching bases. The V gene lost 4 bases and the J gene lost 2 bases, with 18 bases spanning the gap. The CDR3 length is 16 residues. Germline-derived CDR1 and CDR2 are SGHRS and YFSETQ. CDR3 bases: TGCGCCAGCAGCCCGACAGGTCGCTTGCAGAACTATGGCTACACCTTC. As protein: CASSPTGRLQNYGYTF.

The rearrangement uses TRBV6-6 and TRBJ1-1; perhaps TRBD1 as D (5 bases). V was cut by 6 bases and J by 5 bases, with 16 bases left in between. The germline CDR1 and CDR2 sequences are MNHNY and SVGAGI (reference sequence). CDR3 size: 14 residues. The CDR3 DNA is TGTGCCAGCAGCCAAAGCTGGGGGGGAACTGAAGCTTTCTTT. Its protein is CASSQSWGGTEAFF.

The genes are TRBV5-1 and TRBJ2-2; D unresolved. The ends were cut back, 5 bases at V and 0 bases at J, with 11 bases in the middle. The CDR3 contains 15 residues. CDR1 SGHRS and CDR2 YFSETQ come from the germline V gene. CDR3 protein: CASSLTETNTGELFF. DNA of the CDR3: TGCGCCAGCAGTCTCACAGAGACGAACACCGGGGAGCTGTTTTTT.

The chain employs TRBV28 and TRBJ2-3; no clear D. The length of the CDR3 is 13 residues. Between the trimmed V and J ends, which lost 6 bases and 3 bases, there was a span of 10 bases. The V gene's germline CDR1 is MDHEN and CDR2 SYDVKM. CDR3 residues: CASRPYKTDTQYF. The CDR3 nucleotides read TGTGCCAGCAGACCATACAAGACAGATACGCAGTATTTT.

V and J are TRBV3-1 (or the pseudogene TRBV3-2) and TRBJ2-3, with a weak D call TRBD1 (5 bases). The CDR3 extends over 15 amino acids. CDR1 and CDR2 (germline): LGHDT, YNNKEL (reference sequence). Trimming removed 4 bases from V and 3 bases from J, with 14 bases in between. This CDR3 reads CASSPFGRATDTQYF. In DNA form, the CDR3 reads TGTGCCAGCAGCCCATTCGGCAGGGCGACAGATACGCAGTATTTT.